The clone carrying this T cell receptor beta chain was recorded at least ten times. Antigen specificity is unknown. The sample originates from a study of T cells after yellow fever vaccination. Study-level findings and limits: Contamination of FACS-sorted repertoires by abundant clonotypes from the bulk population could occur. Most clones from primary vaccination resurfaced after the booster (under 97% CD4, approximately 87% CD8). A small share of clonotypes appeared in both CD4 and CD8 compartments.

Trimming cost V 7 bases and J 9 bases, with 7 bases left between them. The germline V gene has CDR1 MRHNA and CDR2 SNTAGT. CDR3 length: 10 residues. In making TCR cDNA, 5'RACE template switching added a universal primer site and UMIs to it. Each CDR3 protein is one row after TCRdb ran MiXCR on the 5' RACE reads. The sample includes 110,000 to 150,000 distinct CDR3 sequences, under 7% of them seen just once. The sample was CD4+ T cells sorted from PBMCs, taken 10 days after the yellow fever booster vaccination. This TCR came from a man younger than 40 who received the YFV17D yellow fever vaccine. This chain uses TRBV6-4 with TRBJ2-1; D call uncertain. CDR3 in DNA: TGTGCCAGCAAAGGGCCTGAGCAGTTCTTC. Protein: CASKGPEQFF.